One sample yielded the 21 T cell receptor beta chains listed below, sequenced in a study of T cell repertoires in cytomegalovirus infection. Their antigen targets remain unknown. MiXCR, run by TCRdb on the reads, gives a single entry per CDR3 protein. The sample yields about 740,000 distinct CDR3 sequences, about 30% seen once. The material sequenced was cultured PBMCs, taken from culture after CMV antigen stimulation. The receptors here all came from a human donor in good health (CMV status not recorded). Some clones in this sample may be carry-over from other donors' samples.

This clonotype occurred many times. The chain couples TRBV7-6 to TRBJ2-2; TRBD2 matches at 7 bases. Germline-derived CDR1 and CDR2 are SGHVS and FNYEAQ. V was clipped by 5 bases and J by 5 bases; unmatched bases: 11. The CDR3 contains 16 residues. CDR3 bases: TGTGCCAGCAGCCCCGTGCCATGGCGGGGGACCGGGGAGCTGTTTTTT. It encodes CASSPVPWRGTGELFF.

This clonotype appeared a few times. The rearrangement links TRBV7-6 to TRBJ2-7; perhaps D is TRBD1 or TRBD2 (6 bases each). V was cut by 5 bases and J by 2 bases, with 16 bases left in between. Germline V gives CDR1 SGHVS, CDR2 FNYEAQ. This CDR3 comprises 15 residues. In nucleotides, the CDR3 is TGTGCCAGCAGCCCGAGGGGGGCCGACACCTACGAGCAGTACTTC. Amino acids: CASSPRGADTYEQYF.

This CDR3 reads CASSLSGLAIQETQYF. CDR3 bases: TGTGCCAGCAGTTTATCAGGCCTAGCTATCCAAGAGACCCAGTACTTC. The rearrangement links TRBV12-3 or TRBV12-4 to TRBJ2-5, with a tentative D call TRBD2 (5 bases). The CDR3 extends over 16 amino acids. V was pared by 2 bases and J by 1 base, with 14 bases between.

The chain links TRBV20-1 to TRBJ1-2; D is unresolved. V lost 3 bases and J 5 bases, leaving 16 bases between the germline ends. Germline CDR1 reads DFQATT; CDR2 reads SNEGSKA (reference sequence). CDR3 size: 14 residues. This CDR3 is CSASLPFWGYGYTF. CDR3 sequence (DNA): TGCAGTGCTAGTCTACCTTTTTGGGGTTATGGCTACACCTTC.

The table lists this clonotype with many counts. This chain uses TRBV7-2 with TRBJ1-1; TRBD1 is a possible D gene (6 bases). The CDR3 runs 16 residues. Trimming took 3 bases from V and 5 from J, leaving 19 bases between them. The germline gives CDR1 SGHTA, CDR2 FQGNSA. The CDR3 region has the DNA TGTGCCAGCAGCTTCCTTCCGGGACAAGGGAGGACTGAAGCTTTCTTT. This sequence encodes CASSFLPGQGRTEAFF.

V usage is TRBV7-6 and J usage is TRBJ1-3; no clear D gene. This CDR3 spans 14 amino acids. Germline V CDR1 and CDR2: SGHVS, FNYEAQ. V lost 5 bases and J 2 bases, leaving 10 bases between the germline ends. The CDR3 DNA follows: TGTGCCAGCAGCCCTGAAACCGCTGGAAACACCATATATTTT. Its protein is CASSPETAGNTIYF.

The chain is built from TRBV7-2 and TRBJ2-7; TRBD1 matches 9 bases. Losses at the gene ends were 5 bases for V and 6 bases for J; bases not matched to a gene: 11. CDR3 size: 15 residues. From germline, CDR1 is SGHTA and CDR2 FQGNSA. CDR3 protein: CASSPPGDRAGEQYF. CDR3 DNA sequence: TGTGCCAGCAGCCCGCCGGGGGACAGGGCGGGCGAGCAGTACTTC.

The J gene is TRBJ1-1, the V gene TRBV7-6; TRBD1 matches at 11 bases. Trimming cost V 5 bases and J 4 bases; bases outside gene matches: 6. This CDR3 has 15 residues. The V gene's germline CDR1 is SGHVS and CDR2 FNYEAQ. CDR3 nucleotides: TGTGCCAGCAGCGTATCCGGGACAGGGGGCACTGAAGCTTTCTTT. Protein product: CASSVSGTGGTEAFF.

The chain combines TRBV19 with TRBJ2-5; no clear D. The ends were cut back, 3 bases at V and 1 base at J, with 9 bases in the middle. This CDR3 region has 14 residues. In germline, CDR1 is LNHDA, CDR2 SQIVND (reference sequence). This CDR3 reads CASSIGGTQETQYF. CDR3 in DNA: TGTGCCAGTAGTATCGGTGGTACCCAAGAGACCCAGTACTTC.

As concerns this clonotype: The junction differs from germline at one of its ends, possibly a read error. The rearrangement uses TRBV2 and TRBJ1-2; D is perhaps TRBD1 (6 bases). Germline V gene sequence: CDR1 SNHLY, CDR2 FYNNEI. The CDR3 is 15 amino acids. The chain's CDR3 is CASLPGADTFDGYAF. CDR3 nucleotide sequence: TGTGCCAGCCTCCCGGGGGCGGATACATTCGATGGCTACGCCTTC.

This chain joins TRBV7-9 and TRBJ1-1, with TRBD1 matching 7 bases. The germline V gene encodes CDR1 SEHNR and CDR2 FQNEAQ (reference sequence). CDR3 length equals 16 residues. With 3 bases clipped from V and 0 bases from J, the junction kept 7 bases outside the gene matches. The CDR3, as DNA: TGTGCCAGCAGCTTTTGGACACAGGGGATGAACACTGAAGCTTTCTTT. Its translation: CASSFWTQGMNTEAFF.

The chain recombines TRBV19 with TRBJ1-1; the match to TRBD1 covers 7 bases. V was pared by 5 bases and J by 5 bases, with 8 bases of the junction left unmatched. The germline CDR1 and CDR2 sequences are LNHDA and SQIVND (reference sequence). The CDR3 runs 14 residues. The DNA of the CDR3 is TGTGCCAGTAGTCTACAGGGGACAACGACTGAAGCTTTCTTT. Translation gives CASSLQGTTTEAFF.

This rearrangement joins TRBV20-1 to TRBJ2-3; TRBD2 matches 9 bases. Unmatched junction bases numbered 6, after V lost 6 bases and J lost 2 bases. The CDR3 has 14 residues. Germline loops: CDR1 DFQATT, CDR2 SNEGSKA (reference sequence). The CDR3 reads CSARIAGVTDTQYF. DNA for the CDR3: TGCAGTGCACGTATAGCGGGAGTCACAGATACGCAGTATTTT.

This chain connects TRBV2 to TRBJ1-2; D gene ambiguous. Germline lookup yields CDR1 SNHLY and CDR2 FYNNEI. The germline V and J ends were trimmed by 6 bases and 4 bases, with 18 bases remaining between them. This CDR3 comprises 15 residues. This chain's CDR3 is CASREDGDPVYGYTF. CDR3 DNA sequence: TGTGCCAGCAGGGAGGATGGAGACCCCGTCTATGGCTACACCTTC.

The rearrangement links TRBV12-3 or TRBV12-4 to TRBJ2-7; 7 bases fit TRBD2. Trimming took 5 bases from V and 3 from J; bases not matched to a gene: 4. This CDR3 is 13 amino acids long. For the CDR3, the DNA is TGTGCCAGCAGTCGGGACTACCTCTACGAGCAGTACTTC. It yields the protein CASSRDYLYEQYF.

This clonotype has a handful of counts. V and J are TRBV7-6 and TRBJ2-3; 15 positions match TRBD2. The germline gives CDR1 SGHVS, CDR2 FNYEAQ. J lost 6 bases, V lost 4 bases, and 8 bases had no gene match. CDR3 length: 17 residues. Written as DNA, the CDR3 is TGTGCCAGCAGCTCCCCAACCGGGACTAGCGGGGGGGATACGCAGTATTTT. It is translated as CASSSPTGTSGGDTQYF.

CDR3 region: CASTGGQGMEETQYF. CDR3 in DNA: TGTGCCAGCACCGGGGGACAGGGGATGGAAGAGACCCAGTACTTC. The rearrangement links TRBV19 to TRBJ2-5; 10 nucleotides line up with TRBD1. Germline V lookup: CDR1 LNHDA, CDR2 SQIVND (reference sequence). The CDR3 length is 15 residues. V gave up 9 bases and J gave up 3 bases; unmatched junction bases: 10.

The chain uses TRBV11-2 and TRBJ2-3, with D possibly matching TRBD2 (6 bases). CDR1 and CDR2 (germline): SGHAT, FQNNGV. The CDR3 is 14 residues long. Trimming pared 5 bases from V and 4 bases from J, leaving 13 bases between. This chain's CDR3 is CASSLSGDADTQYF. The CDR3 nucleotides are TGTGCCAGCAGCCTTAGCGGAGACGCAGATACGCAGTATTTT.

This clonotype came up a few times. The CDR3 protein is CASSFLDRALTEAFF. The CDR3 DNA follows: TGTGCCAGCAGCTTTTTGGACAGGGCACTCACTGAAGCTTTCTTT. The V call is TRBV7-9, the J call TRBJ1-1; 8 bases align to TRBD1. The CDR3 is 15 residues long. V trimming: 3 bases; J trimming: 4 bases; junction bases outside the gene matches: 7. The germline gives CDR1 SEHNR, CDR2 FQNEAQ (reference sequence).

This clonotype was seen a few times. The V call is TRBV10-3, the J call TRBJ2-7; D is undetermined. Trimming took 6 bases from V and 7 from J, leaving 16 bases between them. Germline-derived CDR1 and CDR2 are ENHRY and SYGVKD. This CDR3 spans 13 amino acids. The CDR3 DNA reads as TGTGCCATCAGAGGGTCCCGTGGGGAAGAGCAGTACTTC. Encoded protein: CAIRGSRGEEQYF.

The genes are TRBV4-1 and TRBJ1-4; D is unresolved. The V and J ends lost 1 base and 6 bases respectively, with 12 bases between them. The CDR3 runs 15 residues. Looked up from germline, CDR1 is MGHRA and CDR2 is YSYEKL. CDR3 nucleotides: TGCGCCAGCAGCCAAGTGGAACAGAGGGATGAAAAACTGTTTTTT. Translating gives CASSQVEQRDEKLFF.